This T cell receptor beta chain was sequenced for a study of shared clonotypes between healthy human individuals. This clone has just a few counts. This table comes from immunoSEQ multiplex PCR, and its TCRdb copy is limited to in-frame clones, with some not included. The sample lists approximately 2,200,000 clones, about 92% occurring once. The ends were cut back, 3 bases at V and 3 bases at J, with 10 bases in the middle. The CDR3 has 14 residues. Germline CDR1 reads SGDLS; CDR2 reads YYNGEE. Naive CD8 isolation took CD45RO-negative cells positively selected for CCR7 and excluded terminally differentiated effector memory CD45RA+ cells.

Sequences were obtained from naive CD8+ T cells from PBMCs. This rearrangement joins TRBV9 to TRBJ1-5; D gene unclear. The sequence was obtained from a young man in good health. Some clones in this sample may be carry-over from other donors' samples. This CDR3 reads CASSGRAFNQPQHF. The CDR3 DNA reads TGTGCCAGCAGCGGCCGGGCTTTCAATCAGCCCCAGCATTTT.